This entry concerns a single TCR beta chain. Its antigen is unknown. Trimming shortened V by 1 base and J by 2 bases, and 5 bases separated the two germline ends. There are 13 residues in the CDR3. Germline V gene data show CDR1 as SEHNR and CDR2 as FQNEAQ (reference sequence). This entry is derived from a study of T cell responses to AZD1222 COVID-19 vaccine. General study results and limits: The study found vaccine-associated CD4 TCRs spanning spike, dominant at 160-218 and 743-854. Possibly, clonal diversity was underestimated; donors were largely white British and included more females.

The protocol was immunoSEQ multiplex PCR, while the TCRdb copy is restricted to in-frame clones and leaves out a portion. Here the sample spans approximately 140,000 clones, approximately 90% being singletons. This sample comprised peripheral blood, obtained on day 0 of AZD1222 vaccination. The receptor was isolated from an adult in good health. This chain links TRBV7-9 with TRBJ1-2; D ambiguous. The CDR3: CASSLGRNYGYTF. Here the CDR3 DNA reads TGTGCCAGCAGCTTAGGGCGGAACTATGGCTACACCTTC. The full variable domain, its missing parts supplied by reference TRBV7-9 and TRBJ1-2, is DTGVSQNPRHKITKRGQNVTFRCDPISEHNRLYWYRQTLGQGPEFLTYFQNEAQLEKSRLLSDRFSAERPKGSFSTLEIQRTEQGDSAMYLCASSLGRNYGYTFGSGTRLTVV.